Below, 18 T cell receptor beta chains from the same sample are listed, as sequenced in a study of shared clonotypes between healthy human individuals. The protocol was immunoSEQ multiplex PCR, while the TCRdb copy is restricted to in-frame clones and leaves out a portion. The sample consists of around 2.5 million clones, more than 85% of them appearing once. Sample: naive CD4+ T cells from PBMCs. Subset of the sample: CD45RA+ positively selected. These receptors all come from a man aged 18 to 30 in good health. Some clones in this sample may be carry-over from other donors' samples.

V usage is TRBV5-6 and J usage is TRBJ2-2; 7 nucleotides match TRBD1. Germline CDR1 reads SGHDT; CDR2 reads YYEEEE. The ends lost 3 bases at V and 4 bases at J; junction bases unmatched: 6. CDR3 length equals 15 residues. This chain's CDR3 is CASSSQYRGTGELFF. CDR3 nucleotide sequence: TGTGCCAGCAGCTCACAATACAGGGGCACCGGGGAGCTGTTTTTT.

A single count supports this clone. This sequence joins TRBV5-6 and TRBJ2-1, with 7 bases matching TRBD2. V lost 2 bases to trimming and J lost 5 bases; unmatched junction nucleotides: 7. The CDR3 spans 15 residues. Germline CDR1 is SGHDT and CDR2 is YYEEEE. The CDR3 spells CASSLRGLKDNEQFF. The DNA of the CDR3 is TGTGCCAGCAGCTTAAGGGGACTAAAAGACAATGAGCAGTTCTTC. The whole variable domain, remainder taken from reference TRBV5-6 and TRBJ2-1, is DAGVTQSPTHLIKTRGQQVTLRCSPKSGHDTVSWYQQALGQGPQFIFQYYEEEERQRGNFPDRFSGHQFPNYSSELNVNALLLGDSALYLCASSLRGLKDNEQFFGPGTRLTVL.

This sequence joins TRBV4-2 and TRBJ2-3, with D unresolved. CDR1 LGHNA and CDR2 YNFKEQ come from the germline V gene. Trimming shortened V by 11 bases and J by 1 base, and 19 bases separated the two germline ends. The CDR3 runs to 15 residues. The CDR3 here is CASTVAREGTDTQYF. The CDR3 DNA reads as TGTGCCTCGACCGTGGCCCGTGAGGGCACAGATACGCAGTATTTT.

J is TRBJ2-3 and V is TRBV7-3; 8 bases are a match to TRBD1. Germline CDR1 is SGHTA and CDR2 is FQGTGA. J gave up 1 base and V 5 bases, and 8 bases lay outside the gene matches. CDR3 length equals 16 residues. CDR3 amino acids: CASSVNRGFGTDTQYF. DNA for the CDR3: TGTGCCAGCAGCGTAAACAGGGGGTTTGGCACAGATACGCAGTATTTT.

The chain has TRBV25-1 and TRBJ2-7; no clear D gene. The CDR3 spans 14 residues. Between the trimmed V and J ends, which lost 8 bases and 5 bases, there was a span of 19 bases. CDR1 is MGHDK, CDR2 SYGVNS, per germline. The DNA of the CDR3 is TGTGCCAGCGGAAGAGCCGGGCTGGTCCACGAGCAGTACTTC. Its translation is CASGRAGLVHEQYF.

This sequence joins TRBV15 and TRBJ2-1; a possible D gene is TRBD1 (6 bases). The CDR3 is 11 residues long. CDR1 and CDR2 (germline): LNHNV, YYDKDF (reference sequence). The V end was cut by 3 bases, the J end by 12 bases, with 9 bases between. For the CDR3, the DNA is TGTGCCACCAGCAGGGGGGCTCGGCAGTTCTTC. Translated, it gives CATSRGARQFF.

V is TRBV6-6 and J is TRBJ1-1; 9 bases are shared with TRBD1. V shed 8 bases and J 4 bases; nucleotides not matched to a gene: 14. Germline loops: CDR1 MNHNY, CDR2 SVGAGI (reference sequence). This CDR3 has 16 residues. This chain's CDR3 is CASRGPGQGRFTEAFF. In DNA, the CDR3 is TGTGCCAGCCGGGGGCCGGGACAGGGTAGGTTCACTGAAGCTTTCTTT.

This chain joins TRBV2 and TRBJ1-5; tentatively, D is TRBD1 (6 bases). V was pared by 6 bases and J by 3 bases, with 12 bases between. Germline loops: CDR1 SNHLY, CDR2 FYNNEI. This CDR3 has 14 residues. Here the CDR3 reads CASRTNRDNQPQHF. CDR3 bases: TGTGCCAGCAGGACAAACAGGGACAATCAGCCCCAGCATTTT.

This chain uses TRBV7-3 with TRBJ2-7; perhaps TRBD2 as D (6 bases). The V end was cut by 5 bases, the J end by 7 bases, with 12 bases between. In germline, CDR1 is SGHTA, CDR2 FQGTGA. This CDR3 has 12 residues. The CDR3: CASSSGAGEQYF. The CDR3 region has the DNA TGTGCCAGCAGCAGTGGAGCGGGTGAGCAGTACTTC.

The gene calls are TRBV4-3 and TRBJ1-2; possibly TRBD1 for D (5 bases). V lost 4 bases, J lost 4 bases, and 16 bases lay in between. CDR1 and CDR2 from the germline V gene are LGHNA and YSLEER. CDR3 length: 15 amino acids. CDR3 sequence reads: CASSPSRDFSYGYTF. Here the CDR3 DNA reads TGCGCCAGCAGCCCGTCCAGGGACTTTAGCTATGGCTACACCTTC.

The chain couples TRBV28 to TRBJ1-1; D is undetermined. The CDR3 sequence is 16 residues long. Looked up from germline, CDR1 is MDHEN and CDR2 is SYDVKM. V gave up 5 bases and J gave up 1 base, with 17 bases separating them. This CDR3 reads CASSATLGGRNTEAFF. CDR3 nucleotides: TGTGCCAGCAGTGCCACCCTCGGCGGAAGGAACACTGAAGCTTTCTTT.

This chain uses TRBV6-6 with TRBJ2-7; the D gene is possibly TRBD2 (6 bases). The CDR3 contains 14 residues. Looked up from germline, CDR1 is MNHNY and CDR2 is SVGAGI (reference sequence). V was cut by 5 bases and J by 2 bases, with 13 bases left in between. The CDR3 DNA follows: TGTGCCAGCAGTCTCCCGGGACTTACCTACGAGCAGTACTTC. Translating it yields CASSLPGLTYEQYF.

As regards this clone: The same CDR3 can be traced to other DNA sequences in this sample. This chain links TRBV5-1 with TRBJ1-2; D perhaps matches TRBD1 (5 bases). V gave up 0 bases and J gave up 8 bases, with 8 bases separating them. The CDR3 contains 12 residues. Germline V gives CDR1 SGHRS, CDR2 YFSETQ. The CDR3 DNA follows: TGCGCCAGCAGCTTGGCGGGGGAGGGCTACACCTTC. Translated, it gives CASSLAGEGYTF.

On this clone itself: The same CDR3 arises from other DNA sequences in this sample as well. The chain employs TRBV7-2 and TRBJ2-7; the D gene could be TRBD1 or TRBD2 (5 bases each). Trimming pared 1 base from V and 2 bases from J, leaving 9 bases between. Germline V lookup: CDR1 SGHTA, CDR2 FQGNSA. The CDR3 is made up of 14 amino acids. CDR3 loop: CASSLGGATYEQYF. CDR3 in DNA: TGTGCCAGCAGCTTAGGAGGGGCGACCTACGAGCAGTACTTC.

This clone showed up just once. The chain has TRBV11-3 and TRBJ2-1, with 9 bases identical to TRBD1. CDR1 and CDR2 from the germline V gene are SGHNT and YENEEA. The CDR3 is 12 amino acids. V dropped 5 bases and J dropped 11; count of bases not matched to a gene: 4. This CDR3 is CASSTDRGKQFF. The CDR3 nucleotides read TGTGCCAGCAGCACCGACAGGGGGAAGCAGTTCTTC.

This clone was observed a single time. Within the sample, other DNA sequences also encode this same CDR3. J is TRBJ2-7 and V is TRBV2; 13 nucleotides line up with TRBD2. This CDR3 is 15 amino acids long. CDR1 is SNHLY and CDR2 is FYNNEI in the germline V gene. V lost 3 bases to trimming and J lost 1 base; unmatched junction nucleotides: 0. Here the CDR3 reads CASSEGLAGSYEQYF. Here the CDR3 DNA reads TGTGCCAGCAGTGAGGGACTAGCGGGATCCTACGAGCAGTACTTC.

V gene TRBV5-6 combines with J gene TRBJ2-5; possible D gene TRBD2, 6 bases. The CDR3 length is 15 residues. Trimming left V 1 base short and J 5 bases short, with 15 bases between. CDR1 is SGHDT and CDR2 is YYEEEE in the germline V gene. The chain's CDR3 is CASSLISGVSETQYF. The CDR3 nucleotides read TGTGCCAGCAGCTTGATATCGGGGGTGTCGGAGACCCAGTACTTC.

The V gene is TRBV11-3, the J gene TRBJ2-1; D is possibly TRBD1 (6 bases). CDR3 length: 12 residues. Trimming stripped 5 bases from V and 6 bases from J, with 8 bases between. Looked up from germline, CDR1 is SGHNT and CDR2 is YENEEA. In DNA, the CDR3 is TGTGCCAGCAGCAAGACAGGCAATGAGCAGTTCTTC. Translation: CASSKTGNEQFF.